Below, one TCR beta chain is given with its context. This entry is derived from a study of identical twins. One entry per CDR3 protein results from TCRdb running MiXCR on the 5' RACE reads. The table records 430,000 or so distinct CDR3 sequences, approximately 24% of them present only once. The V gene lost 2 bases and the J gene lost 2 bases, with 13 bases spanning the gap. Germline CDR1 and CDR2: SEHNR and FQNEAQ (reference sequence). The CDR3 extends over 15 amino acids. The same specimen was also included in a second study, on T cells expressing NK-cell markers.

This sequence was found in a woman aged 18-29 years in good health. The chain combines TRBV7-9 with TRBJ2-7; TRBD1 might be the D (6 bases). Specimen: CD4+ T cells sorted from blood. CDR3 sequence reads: CASSLIFEGAYEQYF. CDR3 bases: TGTGCCAGCAGCTTAATCTTCGAGGGGGCCTACGAGCAGTACTTC.